These 18 T cell receptor beta chains came from one sample sequenced in a study of control samples from healthy donors and cancer patients. The method was immunoSEQ multiplex PCR; TCRdb's version includes in-frame clones alone and lacks a portion of them. This table has under 140,000 clones, approximately 88% appearing once. Input material: PBMCs. The origin of the receptors is a woman aged 60-70 years with lung cancer.

This clone occurred a few times. The genes are TRBV21-1 and TRBJ1-1; the DNA was not used to check the table's D call, TRBD1. TRBV21-1 represents a pseudogene. This CDR3 has 21 amino acids. The CDR3: CASSKKRLGTGGALGRAEAFF. In DNA, the CDR3 is TGTGCCAGCAGCAAAAAGAGGTTGGGCACAGGGGGTGCCCTGGGGAGGGCTGAAGCTTTCTTT.

The genes are TRBV15 and TRBJ2-1; no clear D. CDR1 and CDR2 from the germline V gene are LNHNV and YYDKDF (reference sequence). The V end was cut by 1 base, the J end by 7 bases, with 8 bases between. The CDR3 has 13 residues. CDR3 coding DNA: TGTGCCACCAGCAGAGGGTTCGGTAATGAGCAGTTCTTC. It codes for CATSRGFGNEQFF.

The chain links TRBV28 to TRBJ2-1, with TRBD2 identical over 7 bases. CDR3 length: 14 amino acids. V lost 5 bases to trimming and J lost 2 bases; unmatched junction nucleotides: 3. Germline assignment: CDR1 MDHEN and CDR2 SYDVKM. This CDR3 reads CASSGAGAYNEQFF. The CDR3 coding sequence is TGTGCCAGCAGTGGGGCGGGGGCCTACAATGAGCAGTTCTTC.

This clone is a singleton in its sample. This chain links TRBV4-3 with TRBJ1-5; 7 positions match TRBD1. The CDR3 runs to 15 residues. Unmatched junction bases numbered 8, after V lost 2 bases and J lost 7 bases. Germline CDR1 and CDR2: LGHNA and YSLEER. The CDR3: CASSQNRGTRQPQHF. The CDR3 region has the DNA TGCGCCAGCAGCCAAAACAGGGGCACTAGGCAGCCCCAGCATTTT.

CDR3 nucleotide sequence: TGCACCATCGTCCCCTCCCTCTACACTGAAGCTTTCTTT. It encodes CTIVPSLYTEAFF. The chain couples TRBV29-1 to TRBJ1-1; unclear D gene. Germline V gives CDR1 SQVTM, CDR2 ANQGSEA. The CDR3 is made up of 13 amino acids.

This clone was recorded once. Other DNA sequences in this sample translate to the same CDR3. The CDR3 reads CASSSGQGYTF. CDR3 nucleotide sequence: TGTGCCAGCAGTTCGGGACAGGGGTACACCTTC. This chain connects TRBV6-5 to TRBJ1-2; TRBD1 matches 10 bases. The CDR3 is made up of 11 amino acids. V was clipped by 4 bases and J by 11 bases; unmatched bases: 1. Germline CDR1 and CDR2: MNHEY and SVGAGI.

CDR3 in amino acids: CASSLEAGPQETQYF. In nucleotides, the CDR3 is TGTGCCAGCAGCTTAGAGGCCGGACCTCAAGAGACCCAGTACTTC. The chain recombines TRBV7-2 with TRBJ2-5; D ambiguous. Germline CDR1 SGHTA, CDR2 FQGNSA. The CDR3 spans 15 residues. The ends were cut back, 1 base at V and 2 bases at J, with 11 bases in the middle.

V and J are TRBV7-2 and TRBJ2-2, with 13 bases fitting TRBD2. This CDR3 is 17 amino acids long. V lost 5 bases to trimming and J lost 8 bases; unmatched junction nucleotides: 11. CDR1 and CDR2 (germline): SGHTA, FQGNSA. The chain's CDR3 is CASSPRTSGGARGELFF. In DNA, the CDR3 is TGTGCCAGCAGCCCCCGGACTAGCGGGGGCGCCCGGGGGGAGCTGTTTTTT.

The chain couples TRBV27 to TRBJ1-3; D ambiguous. This CDR3 has 15 amino acids. V lost 6 bases and J lost 0, with 12 bases in between. The germline V gene has CDR1 MNHEY and CDR2 SMNVEV (reference sequence). This CDR3 reads CASRSSGGSGNTIYF. For the CDR3, the DNA is TGTGCCAGCAGGAGTTCAGGCGGCTCTGGAAACACCATATATTTT.

This clone turned up a few times. CDR3 nucleotides: TGTGCCAGCAGTCACGGGGTTTCCTACGAGCAGTACTTC. Protein: CASSHGVSYEQYF. The chain links TRBV6-2 or TRBV6-3 to TRBJ2-7; possibly TRBD2 for D (5 bases). The CDR3 is 13 residues long. The V end lost 5 bases, the J end lost 1 base, and 9 bases lay between the germline ends. Looked up from germline, CDR1 is MNHEY and CDR2 is SVGEGT.

The chain uses TRBV5-1 and TRBJ2-1, with D tentatively TRBD1 (6 bases). The germline CDR1 and CDR2 sequences are SGHRS and YFSETQ. V was clipped by 1 base and J by 7 bases, with 12 bases between them. This CDR3 has 14 residues. The chain's CDR3 is CASSLTGRENEQFF. The CDR3 bases are TGCGCCAGCAGCTTGACAGGGAGAGAAAATGAGCAGTTCTTC.

This sequence joins TRBV20-1 and TRBJ1-1, with D possibly TRBD1 on 5 matching bases. Looked up from germline, CDR1 is DFQATT and CDR2 is SNEGSKA (reference sequence). CDR3 size: 15 residues. Deletions cut 3 bases from V and 4 bases from J, with 18 bases between. CDR3 coding DNA: TGCAGTGCTAGTGGTGTAGGGACGGCCATCACTGAAGCTTTCTTT. Translated, it gives CSASGVGTAITEAFF.

The chain employs TRBV30 and TRBJ2-2; D gene uncertain. V shed 2 bases and J shed 7 bases, with 11 bases lying between them. Germline V lookup: CDR1 GTSNPN, CDR2 SVGIG (reference sequence). The CDR3 covers 13 residues. CDR3 protein: CAWSLRRSGELFF. In nucleotides, the CDR3 is TGTGCCTGGAGTTTGAGGAGAAGCGGGGAGCTGTTTTTT. The full variable domain, rest sourced from reference TRBV30 and TRBJ2-2, is SQTIHQWPATLVQPVGSPLSLECTVEGTSNPNLYWYRQAAGRGLQLLFYSVGIGQISSEVPQNLSASRPQDRQFILSSKKLLLSDSGFYLCAWSLRRSGELFFGEGSRLTVL.

This clone was detected only once. This chain joins TRBV7-6 and TRBJ1-4; TRBD1 aligns across 11 bases. Germline CDR1 reads SGHVS; CDR2 reads FNYEAQ. V shed 5 bases and J 0 bases; nucleotides not matched to a gene: 5. The CDR3 covers 17 residues. CDR3 DNA sequence: TGTGCCAGCAGCCCTGGACAGGGGGCGGCAACTAATGAAAAACTGTTTTTT. Amino acids: CASSPGQGAATNEKLFF.

This clone appeared once. This chain uses TRBV15 with TRBJ1-2; D is ambiguous. Looked up from germline, CDR1 is LNHNV and CDR2 is YYDKDF (reference sequence). This CDR3 contains 15 residues. V lost 0 bases to trimming and J lost 4 bases, with 12 bases between them. CDR3 nucleotide sequence: TGTGCCACCAGCAGAGATCTTTCGGAAGTCTATGGCTACACCTTC. Translated: CATSRDLSEVYGYTF. Filled out from reference TRBV15 and TRBJ1-2, the complete variable domain reads DAMVIQNPRYQVTQFGKPVTLSCSQTLNHNVMYWYQQKSSQAPKLLFHYYDKDFNNEADTPDNFQSRRPNTSFCFLDIRSPGLGDTAMYLCATSRDLSEVYGYTFGSGTRLTVV.

The chain combines TRBV3-1 (or the pseudogene TRBV3-2) with TRBJ2-7, with 13 positions matching TRBD2. This CDR3 is built from 15 residues. Trimming removed 7 bases from V and 3 bases from J; junction bases left unmatched: 6. CDR1 LGHDT and CDR2 YNNKEL come from the germline V gene (reference sequence). This chain's CDR3 is CASTLAGGPVYEQYF. For the CDR3, the DNA is TGTGCCAGCACACTAGCGGGAGGGCCGGTCTACGAGCAGTACTTC.

The chain links TRBV7-2 to TRBJ2-1; TRBD2 aligns across 12 bases. Germline CDR1 is SGHTA and CDR2 is FQGNSA. J gave up 9 bases and V 2 bases, and 5 bases lay outside the gene matches. The CDR3 is 15 amino acids. The CDR3 reads CASSLLAGGPGEQFF. In DNA form, the CDR3 reads TGTGCCAGCAGCTTACTAGCGGGGGGGCCTGGTGAGCAGTTCTTC.

This chain connects TRBV7-2 to TRBJ1-1, with unresolved D. Germline V gives CDR1 SGHTA, CDR2 FQGNSA. V was trimmed by 1 base and J by 4 bases, leaving 22 bases between them. The CDR3 has 18 amino acids. This CDR3 reads CASSLETWKPGLRTEAFF. The CDR3 region has the DNA TGTGCCAGCAGCTTAGAAACCTGGAAGCCTGGATTGCGCACTGAAGCTTTCTTT.